This TCR beta chain comes out of a study of T cell changes during pregnancy in multiple sclerosis. Some clones are missing from TCRdb's copy, which holds only in-frame ones; the method was immunoSEQ multiplex PCR. This sample has about 89,000 clones, with around 94% found just once. The receptor's source is a female donor with multiple sclerosis, enrolled in a pregnancy study. Sequenced material: peripheral blood, taken in the third trimester of pregnancy.

The CDR3 sequence is CASSIASRGESGANVLTF. The CDR3 DNA is TGTGCCAGTAGTATAGCATCCAGGGGTGAGTCTGGGGCCAACGTCCTGACTTTC. The genes are TRBV19 and TRBJ2-6, with a tentative D call TRBD1 (6 bases). Germline assignment: CDR1 LNHDA and CDR2 SQIVND (reference sequence). Trimming stripped 1 base from V and 1 base from J, with 14 bases between. This CDR3 region has 18 residues.